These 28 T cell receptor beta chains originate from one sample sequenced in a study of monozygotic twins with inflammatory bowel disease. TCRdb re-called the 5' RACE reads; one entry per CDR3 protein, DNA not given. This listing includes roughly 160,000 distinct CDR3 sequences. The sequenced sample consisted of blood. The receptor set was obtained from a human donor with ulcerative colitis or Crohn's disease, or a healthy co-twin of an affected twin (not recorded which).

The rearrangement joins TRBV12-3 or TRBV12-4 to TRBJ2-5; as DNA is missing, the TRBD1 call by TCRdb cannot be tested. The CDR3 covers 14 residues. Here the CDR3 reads CASSPHPISETQYF.

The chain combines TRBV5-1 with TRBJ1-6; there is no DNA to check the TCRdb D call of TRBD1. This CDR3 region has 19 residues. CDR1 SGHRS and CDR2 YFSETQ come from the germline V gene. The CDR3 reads CASSLRPGGEGGYNSPLHF.

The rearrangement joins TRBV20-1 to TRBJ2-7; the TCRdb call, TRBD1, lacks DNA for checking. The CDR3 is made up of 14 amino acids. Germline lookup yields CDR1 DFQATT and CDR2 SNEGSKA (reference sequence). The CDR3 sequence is CSASKQGSLYEQYF.

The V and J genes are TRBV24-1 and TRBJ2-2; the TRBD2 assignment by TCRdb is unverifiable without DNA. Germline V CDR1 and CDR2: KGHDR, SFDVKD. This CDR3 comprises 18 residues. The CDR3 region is CATSDFGLGTGNTGELFF.

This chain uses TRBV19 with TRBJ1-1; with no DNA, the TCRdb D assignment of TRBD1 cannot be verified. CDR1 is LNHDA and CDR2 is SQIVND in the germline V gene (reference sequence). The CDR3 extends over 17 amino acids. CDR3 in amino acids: CASSYVRASSWNTEAFF.

CDR3 amino acids: CASSYGGRDYGYTF. The rearrangement uses TRBV6-5 and TRBJ1-2. Germline loops: CDR1 MNHEY, CDR2 SVGAGI. CDR3 length: 14 amino acids.

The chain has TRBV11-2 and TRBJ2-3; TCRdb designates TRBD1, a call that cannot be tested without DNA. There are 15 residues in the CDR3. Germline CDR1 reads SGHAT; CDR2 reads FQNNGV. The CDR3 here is CASSSKTGRGDTQYF.

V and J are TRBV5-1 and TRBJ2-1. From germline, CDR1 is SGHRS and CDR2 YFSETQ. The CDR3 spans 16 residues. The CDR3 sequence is CASSFDPVGIIDEQFF.

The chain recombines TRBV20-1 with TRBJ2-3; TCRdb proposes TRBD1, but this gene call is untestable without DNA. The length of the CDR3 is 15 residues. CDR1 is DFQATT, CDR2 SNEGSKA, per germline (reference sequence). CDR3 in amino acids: CSAGRQGMSTDTQYF.

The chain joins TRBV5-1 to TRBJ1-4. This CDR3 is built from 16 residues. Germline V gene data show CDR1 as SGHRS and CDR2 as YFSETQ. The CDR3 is CASSESVGSANEKLFF.

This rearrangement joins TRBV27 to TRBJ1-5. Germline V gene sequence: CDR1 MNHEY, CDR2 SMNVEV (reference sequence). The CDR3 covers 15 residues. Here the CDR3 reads CASSSRDSSNQPQHF.

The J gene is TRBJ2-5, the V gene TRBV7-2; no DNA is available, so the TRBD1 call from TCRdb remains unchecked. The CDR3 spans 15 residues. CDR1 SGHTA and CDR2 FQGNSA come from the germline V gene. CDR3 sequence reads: CASSLSPGQQETQYF.

This chain's CDR3 is CASSESGGSGYGYTF. The chain links TRBV13 to TRBJ1-2. The CDR3 runs to 15 residues. Germline CDR1 PRHDT, CDR2 FYEKMQ (reference sequence).

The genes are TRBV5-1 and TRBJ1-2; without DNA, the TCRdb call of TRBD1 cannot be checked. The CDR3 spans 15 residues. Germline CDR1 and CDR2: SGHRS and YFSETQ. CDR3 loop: CASSAGSTGVYGYTF. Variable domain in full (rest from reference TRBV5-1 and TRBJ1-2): KAGVTQTPRYLIKTRGQQVTLSCSPISGHRSVSWYQQTPGQGLQFLFEYFSETQRNKGNFPGRFSGRQFSNSRSEMNVSTLELGDSALYLCASSAGSTGVYGYTFGSGTRLTVV.

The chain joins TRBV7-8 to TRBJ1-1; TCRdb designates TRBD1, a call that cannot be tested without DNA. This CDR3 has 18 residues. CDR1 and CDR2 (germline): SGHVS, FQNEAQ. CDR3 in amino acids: CASSLRGQEWDKNTEAFF.

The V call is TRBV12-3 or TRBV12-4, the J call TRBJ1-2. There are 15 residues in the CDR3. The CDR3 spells CASSLETGANYGYTF.

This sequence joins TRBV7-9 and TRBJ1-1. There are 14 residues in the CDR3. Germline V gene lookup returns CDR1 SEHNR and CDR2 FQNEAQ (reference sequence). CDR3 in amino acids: CASSLRDKNTEAFF.

This CDR3 is CASTGDRPNQPQHF. This sequence joins TRBV7-2 and TRBJ1-5; the D gene TCRdb calls, TRBD1, cannot be checked with no DNA. This CDR3 region has 14 residues. Germline values: CDR1 SGHTA, CDR2 FQGNSA. The full variable domain, with the rest looked up from reference TRBV7-2 and TRBJ1-5, is GAGVSQSPSNKVTEKGKDVELRCDPISGHTALYWYRQSLGQGLEFLIYFQGNSAPDKSGLPSDRFSAERTGGSVSTLTIQRTQQEDSAVYLCASTGDRPNQPQHFGDGTRLSIL.

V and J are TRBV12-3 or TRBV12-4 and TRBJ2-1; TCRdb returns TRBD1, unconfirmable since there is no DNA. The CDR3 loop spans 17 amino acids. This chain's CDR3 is CASSLVIGQSSYNEQFF.

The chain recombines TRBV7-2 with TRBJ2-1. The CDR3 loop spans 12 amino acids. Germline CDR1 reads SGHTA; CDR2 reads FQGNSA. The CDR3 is CASSPMNNEQFF.

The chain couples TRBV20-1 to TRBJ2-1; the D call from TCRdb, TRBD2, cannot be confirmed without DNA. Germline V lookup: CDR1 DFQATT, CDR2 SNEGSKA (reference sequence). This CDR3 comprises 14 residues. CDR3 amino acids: CSARQREGYNEQFF.

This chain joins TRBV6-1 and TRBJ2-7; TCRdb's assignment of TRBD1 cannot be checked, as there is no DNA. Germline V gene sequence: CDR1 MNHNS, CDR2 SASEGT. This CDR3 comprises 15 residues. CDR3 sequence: CASSPGLETTYEQYF.

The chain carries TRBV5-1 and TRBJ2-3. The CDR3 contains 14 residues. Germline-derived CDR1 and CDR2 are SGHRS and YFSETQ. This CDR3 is CASSFGPSTDTQYF.

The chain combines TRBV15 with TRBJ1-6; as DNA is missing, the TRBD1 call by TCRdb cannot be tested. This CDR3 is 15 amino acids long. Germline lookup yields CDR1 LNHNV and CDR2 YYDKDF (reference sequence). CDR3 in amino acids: CATSRDKGQDSPLHF. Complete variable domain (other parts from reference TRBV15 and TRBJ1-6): DAMVIQNPRYQVTQFGKPVTLSCSQTLNHNVMYWYQQKSSQAPKLLFHYYDKDFNNEADTPDNFQSRRPNTSFCFLDIRSPGLGDTAMYLCATSRDKGQDSPLHFGNGTRLTVT.

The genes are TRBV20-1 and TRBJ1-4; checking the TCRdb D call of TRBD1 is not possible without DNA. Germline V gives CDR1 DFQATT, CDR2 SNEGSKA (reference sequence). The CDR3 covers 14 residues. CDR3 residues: CSAREIRPQDIPFF.

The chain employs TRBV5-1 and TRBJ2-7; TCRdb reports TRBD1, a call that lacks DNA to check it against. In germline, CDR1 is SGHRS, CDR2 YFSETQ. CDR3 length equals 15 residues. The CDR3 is CASSSAAGEIYEQYF.

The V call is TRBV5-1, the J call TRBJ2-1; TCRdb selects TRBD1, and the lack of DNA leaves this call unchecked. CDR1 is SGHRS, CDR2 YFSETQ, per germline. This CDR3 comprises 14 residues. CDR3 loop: CASSVGQGYNEQFF.

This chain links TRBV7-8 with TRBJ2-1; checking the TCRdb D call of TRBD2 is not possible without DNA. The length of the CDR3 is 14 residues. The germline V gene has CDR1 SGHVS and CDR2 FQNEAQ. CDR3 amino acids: CASSFGLAGYEQFF.